Here is one T cell receptor (beta chain) with its context. Its matching antigen is unknown. The data stem from a study of T cell repertoires in cytomegalovirus infection. MiXCR, run by TCRdb on the reads, gives a single entry per CDR3 protein. Found here are hundreds of thousands of distinct CDR3 sequences, around 30% of them singletons; the top ten hold around a sixth. The CDR3 sequence is 16 residues long. Per the germline V gene, CDR1 is MGHRA and CDR2 is YSYEKL. V lost 4 bases, J lost 10 bases, and 20 bases lay in between. The genes are TRBV4-1 and TRBJ1-6; D is unclear. The sequencing here drew on cultured PBMCs, taken from culture after CMV antigen stimulation. This receptor was identified in a human donor in good health (CMV status not recorded). Some clones in this sample may be carry-over from other donors' samples. The CDR3 reads CASSPTDRATSSPLHF. The DNA for the CDR3 is TGCGCCAGCAGCCCAACCGACCGGGCCACCAGCTCACCCCTCCACTTT.